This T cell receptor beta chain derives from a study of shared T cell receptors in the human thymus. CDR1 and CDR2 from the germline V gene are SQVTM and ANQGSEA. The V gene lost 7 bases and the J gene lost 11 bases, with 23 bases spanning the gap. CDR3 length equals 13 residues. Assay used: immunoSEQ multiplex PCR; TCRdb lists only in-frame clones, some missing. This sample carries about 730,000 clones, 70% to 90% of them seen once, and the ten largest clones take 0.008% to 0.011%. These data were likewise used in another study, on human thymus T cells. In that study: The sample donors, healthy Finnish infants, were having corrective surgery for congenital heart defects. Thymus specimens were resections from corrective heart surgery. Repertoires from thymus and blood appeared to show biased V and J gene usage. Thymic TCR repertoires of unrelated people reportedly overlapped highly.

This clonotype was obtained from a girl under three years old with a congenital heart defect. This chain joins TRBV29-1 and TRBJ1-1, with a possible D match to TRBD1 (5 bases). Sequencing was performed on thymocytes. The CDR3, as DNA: TGCAGCGCTCATCTGGGGACTGAAGCTTTTGCTTTCTTT. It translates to CSAHLGTEAFAFF.